The 14 T cell receptor beta chains presented below share a single source sample, sequenced in a study of vaccination and CD4 T cells after COVID-19. Treatment meaning: roughly 10-day PBMC culture with coronavirus spike peptide pools or control peptides (ViraFEST assay). Their antigen targets remain unknown. Sequence data for DNA of cultured CD4+ T cells were generated by the Oncomine TCR Beta short-read assay. MiXCR, run by TCRdb on the PCR reads, gives a single entry per CDR3 protein. The sample contains 3,500 to 4,500 distinct CDR3 sequences, approximately 16% of which appear only once. Input material: CD4+ T cells from blood, cultured in vitro. All receptors derive from a human donor who had recovered from COVID-19.

This clonotype was detected a few times. V and J are TRBV5-6 and TRBJ1-1; 8 positions match TRBD1. The CDR3 spans 13 residues. Trimming cost V 0 bases and J 11 bases; bases outside gene matches: 6. The germline V gene has CDR1 SGHDT and CDR2 YYEEEE. The CDR3 DNA reads as TGTGCCAGCAGCTTGGCCGGACAGGGTGGGGCTTTCTTT. Protein sequence: CASSLAGQGGAFF.

This clonotype rates as medium-sized. This chain links TRBV19 with TRBJ1-1; D remains unclear. From germline, CDR1 is LNHDA and CDR2 SQIVND (reference sequence). V was clipped by 6 bases and J by 2 bases, with 7 bases between them. The CDR3 has 12 amino acids. CDR3 sequence: CASRYANTEAFF. CDR3 nucleotides: TGTGCCAGTAGGTATGCAAACACTGAAGCTTTCTTT.

This clonotype is medium-sized. V is TRBV12-3 or TRBV12-4 and J is TRBJ2-5; D unresolved. The CDR3 has 11 amino acids. Trimming removed 3 bases from V and 7 bases from J, with 6 bases in between. The CDR3 nucleotides read TGTGCCAGCAGTTTCGATCGGACCCAGTACTTC. It is translated as CASSFDRTQYF.

In its sample, this clonotype ranks as medium-sized (0.01 to 0.1%). V and J are TRBV7-2 and TRBJ1-5; tentatively, D is TRBD1 (5 bases). The CDR3 runs 15 residues. Trimming shortened V by 1 base and J by 2 bases, and 9 bases separated the two germline ends. The V gene's germline CDR1 is SGHTA and CDR2 FQGNSA. The CDR3 DNA reads as TGTGCCAGCAGCTTAGAGGGGTCGGGCAATCAGCCCCAGCATTTT. Its protein product is CASSLEGSGNQPQHF.

By proportion, this clonotype is medium-sized (0.01 to 0.1%). The CDR3 DNA follows: TGTGCCAGCGGGAAGACAGGGGGCACTGAAGCTTTCTTT. It codes for CASGKTGGTEAFF. The chain uses TRBV2 and TRBJ1-1, with 9 bases that match TRBD1. V dropped 8 bases and J dropped 4; count of bases not matched to a gene: 5. Germline-derived CDR1 and CDR2 are SNHLY and FYNNEI. The CDR3 extends over 13 amino acids.

This clonotype is classed as medium-sized (0.01 to 0.1%). Here the CDR3 reads CASSELRFKVNEQFF. DNA for the CDR3: TGTGCCAGCAGTGAACTACGTTTCAAGGTCAATGAGCAGTTCTTC. This rearrangement joins TRBV2 to TRBJ2-1; D is unresolved. V was cut by 2 bases and J by 6 bases, with 14 bases left in between. The germline V gene has CDR1 SNHLY and CDR2 FYNNEI. The length of the CDR3 is 15 residues.

The V and J genes are TRBV3-1 and TRBJ2-3, with D possibly being TRBD2 (6 bases). CDR1 LGHDT and CDR2 YNNKEL come from the germline V gene (reference sequence). There are 13 residues in the CDR3. Trimming took 1 base from V and 10 from J, leaving 12 bases between them. CDR3 residues: CASSQVSSVAQYF. CDR3 nucleotide sequence: TGTGCCAGCAGCCAAGTCTCTAGCGTCGCGCAGTATTTT.

The rearrangement uses TRBV5-1 and TRBJ2-3; D is possibly TRBD1 or TRBD2 (5 bases each). Trimming shortened V by 1 base and J by 2 bases, and 14 bases separated the two germline ends. The CDR3 runs to 16 residues. The germline CDR1 and CDR2 sequences are SGHRS and YFSETQ. CDR3 region: CASSLSGTVITDTQYF. The CDR3 region has the DNA TGCGCCAGCAGCTTGTCGGGGACGGTTATCACAGATACGCAGTATTTT. The full variable domain, rest sourced from reference TRBV5-1 and TRBJ2-3, is KAGVTQTPRYLIKTRGQQVTLSCSPISGHRSVSWYQQTPGQGLQFLFEYFSETQRNKGNFPGRFSGRQFSNSRSEMNVSTLELGDSALYLCASSLSGTVITDTQYFGPGTRLTVL.

This clonotype is classed as medium-sized (0.01 to 0.1%). The J gene is TRBJ2-3, the V gene TRBV6-4; weak D call: TRBD2 (6 bases). The CDR3 has 15 residues. Germline lookup yields CDR1 MRHNA and CDR2 SNTAGT. The V end lost 6 bases, the J end lost 3 bases, and 16 bases lay between the germline ends. The DNA for the CDR3 is TGTGCCAGCAGCCCAGAAGCGGGCCCAACAGATACGCAGTATTTT. It is translated as CASSPEAGPTDTQYF.

The chain joins TRBV25-1 to TRBJ2-2; TRBD1 aligns across 8 bases. CDR1 MGHDK and CDR2 SYGVNS come from the germline V gene. The CDR3 runs 15 residues. J was trimmed by 4 bases and V by 4 bases; bases with no gene match: 5. Here the CDR3 reads CASSGTDRATGELFF. The DNA of the CDR3 is TGTGCCAGCAGTGGGACGGACAGGGCCACCGGGGAGCTGTTTTTT.

This clonotype appeared a few times. The V and J genes are TRBV7-8 and TRBJ2-2; tentative D call: TRBD2 (7 bases). The V end lost 1 base, the J end lost 3 bases, and 15 bases lay between the germline ends. In germline, CDR1 is SGHVS, CDR2 FQNEAQ. This CDR3 is 17 amino acids long. CDR3 residues: CASSLGAGGGYTGELFF. The CDR3, as DNA: TGTGCCAGCAGCTTAGGAGCCGGCGGGGGCTACACCGGGGAGCTGTTTTTT. Full variable domain (outside the CDR3, taken from reference TRBV7-8 and TRBJ2-2): GAGVSQSPRYKVAKRGQDVALRCDPISGHVSLFWYQQALGQGPEFLTYFQNEAQLDKSGLPSDRFFAERPEGSVSTLKIQRTQQEDSAVYLCASSLGAGGGYTGELFFGEGSRLTVL.

The gene calls are TRBV9 and TRBJ2-2, with D possibly being TRBD2 (6 bases). The V gene's germline CDR1 is SGDLS and CDR2 YYNGEE. The CDR3 runs 13 residues. Trimming pared 4 bases from V and 5 bases from J, leaving 9 bases between. In DNA, the CDR3 is TGTGCCAGCAGCTTGACTAGGACCGGGGAGCTGTTTTTT. Protein: CASSLTRTGELFF.

This clonotype is termed medium-sized. V is TRBV20-1 and J is TRBJ1-5, with D possibly matching TRBD1 (5 bases). Per the germline V gene, CDR1 is DFQATT and CDR2 is SNEGSKA (reference sequence). The CDR3 has 14 amino acids. Trimming took 1 base from V and 0 from J, leaving 7 bases between them. CDR3 amino acids: CSARGGISNQPQHF. The CDR3 region has the DNA TGCAGTGCTAGAGGGGGGATTAGCAATCAGCCCCAGCATTTT.

This chain joins TRBV6-5 and TRBJ1-6; 11 positions match TRBD1. V was clipped by 0 bases and J by 7 bases; unmatched bases: 5. The CDR3 runs to 17 residues. Germline V gives CDR1 MNHEY, CDR2 SVGAGI. The CDR3 protein is CASSYSSGTGGNSPLHF. The CDR3 DNA follows: TGTGCCAGCAGTTACTCGTCCGGGACAGGGGGAAATTCACCCCTCCACTTT.